One sample yielded the 5 T cell receptor beta chains listed below, sequenced in a study of blood T cell repertoires in COVID-19. Sequencing used immunoSEQ multiplex PCR; TCRdb keeps in-frame clones, though not all of them. The sample records about 280,000 clones, about 85% being singletons. The material sequenced was PBMCs or T cells enriched from blood (not recorded which). The origin of the receptors is a woman between 50 and 59 years old who had recovered from COVID-19.

This clone appeared a single time. The chain recombines TRBV3-1 (or the pseudogene TRBV3-2) with TRBJ2-1, with TRBD2 matching over 11 bases. This CDR3 has 17 amino acids. Germline CDR1 reads LGHDT; CDR2 reads YNNKEL (reference sequence). V lost 8 bases and J lost 8; bases outside the gene matches: 17. CDR3 sequence (DNA): TGTGCCAGCGTTTTGTCTAGCGGGGGGCCGGACCCTTATGAGCAGTTCTTC. This encodes CASVLSSGGPDPYEQFF.

V is TRBV7-2 and J is TRBJ1-5; no definite D call. Germline V gives CDR1 SGHTA, CDR2 FQGNSA. CDR3 length: 15 amino acids. Between the trimmed V and J ends, which lost 1 base and 4 bases, there was a span of 11 bases. The CDR3 nucleotides read TGTGCCAGCAGCTTAGAATCGGGAGAAAATCAGCCCCAGCATTTT. It encodes CASSLESGENQPQHF.

This sequence joins TRBV9 and TRBJ1-2; no reliable D call. V was clipped by 4 bases and J by 3 bases, with 13 bases between them. Germline assignment: CDR1 SGDLS and CDR2 YYNGEE. The CDR3 covers 14 residues. CDR3 loop: CASSRDGVYYGYTF. For the CDR3, the DNA is TGTGCCAGCAGCCGCGACGGAGTCTACTATGGCTACACCTTC.

This chain joins TRBV4-1 and TRBJ1-2, with D possibly being TRBD1 (6 bases). CDR3 length: 16 residues. The ends were cut back, 1 base at V and 3 bases at J, with 15 bases in the middle. Germline V gives CDR1 MGHRA, CDR2 YSYEKL. As DNA, the CDR3 is TGCGCCAGCAGCCAAGGTACTGTTGGGGGCGACTATGGCTACACCTTC. The encoded protein is CASSQGTVGGDYGYTF.

The chain uses TRBV30 and TRBJ2-2; 13 nucleotides match TRBD2. The V gene end was trimmed by 1 base and the J gene end by 5 bases; junction bases not matched to a gene: 4. CDR1 is GTSNPN, CDR2 SVGIG, per germline (reference sequence). This CDR3 contains 16 residues. For the CDR3, the DNA is TGTGCCTGGAGTGAAGGGACTAGCGGGGTGACCGGGGAGCTGTTTTTT. It codes for CAWSEGTSGVTGELFF. Based on the CDR3 plus reference TRBV30 and TRBJ2-2, the full variable domain is SQTIHQWPATLVQPVGSPLSLECTVEGTSNPNLYWYRQAAGRGLQLLFYSVGIGQISSEVPQNLSASRPQDRQFILSSKKLLLSDSGFYLCAWSEGTSGVTGELFFGEGSRLTVL.